This record concerns one T cell receptor beta chain sequence. Antigen: not known. Both 60 Vbeta primers and 13 Jbeta primers went into the PCR. Libraries were prepared by immunoSEQ multiplex PCR; TCRdb keeps only in-frame clonotypes and omits some of them. Here the sample spans 95,000 to 110,000 clones, 70% to 85% being singletons. This CDR3 has 14 residues. Germline V lookup: CDR1 SNHLY, CDR2 FYNNEI. Trimming removed 0 bases at V and 7 bases at J, with 12 bases between. The data derive from a study of cytomegalovirus exposure and HLA in healthy donors. Broader study findings: Per a later analysis, HLA-associated TCR beta chains showed more clonal expansion than other, equally common TCR beta chains.

Sequencing was done on a sample of PBMCs. This receptor was taken from a male donor in good health and CMV-seronegative. This chain uses TRBV2 with TRBJ2-5, with D unclear. In DNA form, the CDR3 reads TGTGCCAGCAGTGAAGCGCTTCTTCGGGTGACCCAGTACTTC. Protein sequence: CASSEALLRVTQYF.